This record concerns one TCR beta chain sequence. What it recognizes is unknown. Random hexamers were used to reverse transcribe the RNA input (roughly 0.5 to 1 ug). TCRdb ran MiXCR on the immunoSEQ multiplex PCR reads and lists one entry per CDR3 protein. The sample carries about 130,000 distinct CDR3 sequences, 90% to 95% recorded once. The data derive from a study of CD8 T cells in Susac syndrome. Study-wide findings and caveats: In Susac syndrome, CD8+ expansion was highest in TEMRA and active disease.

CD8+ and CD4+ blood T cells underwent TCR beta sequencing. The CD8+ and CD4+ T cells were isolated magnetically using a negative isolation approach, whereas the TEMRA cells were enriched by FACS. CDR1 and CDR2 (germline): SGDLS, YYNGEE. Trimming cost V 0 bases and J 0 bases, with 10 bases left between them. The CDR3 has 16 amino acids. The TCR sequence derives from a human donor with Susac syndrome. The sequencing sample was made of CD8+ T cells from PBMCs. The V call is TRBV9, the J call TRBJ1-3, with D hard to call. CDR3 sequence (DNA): TGTGCCAGCAGCGTAGACGGCAGCAGCTCTGGAAACACCATATATTTT. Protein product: CASSVDGSSSGNTIYF.